The entry below gives a single T cell receptor (beta chain) sequence along with its context. Its antigen remains unknown. This sample is drawn from a study of a mutant IDH1 vaccine in newly diagnosed glioma. As for the study in general: Sex among treated patients split 62.5% male, roughly 40% female; mean age was about 40 years. The therapy given earlier, which was standard therapy, consisted of radiotherapy, temozolomide, or both, and most of the patients received both.

Repertoires were generated with immunoSEQ multiplex PCR, while TCRdb's copy carries only in-frame clones and drops some. This table holds roughly 48,000 clones, around nine tenths found once. Time point reported: week 11, during vaccination. The vaccine gave 300 ug of a 20-mer mutant IDH1 peptide subcutaneously per dose. The sequence derives from a man over 45 with glioma. The material was PBMCs, obtained from a glioma patient whose treatment included an IDH1 peptide vaccine.

In nucleotides, the CDR3 is TGTGCCAGCAGCCCAGGACAGGGTGACAGAACTGAAGCTTTCTTT. Translating it yields CASSPGQGDRTEAFF. The chain uses TRBV7-6 and TRBJ1-1, with TRBD1 matching 8 bases. CDR3 length: 15 amino acids. The J segment lost 5 bases and the V segment lost 5 bases, leaving 10 bases of the junction unmatched. The germline CDR1 and CDR2 sequences are SGHVS and FNYEAQ.